These 10 T cell receptor beta chains came from one sample sequenced in a study of CD8+ T cells in alopecia areata. Treatment noted: oral pan-JAK inhibitor, 5-10 mg twice daily. RNA was extracted and reverse transcribed into cDNA as the sequencing template. The table came from immunoSEQ multiplex PCR; TCRdb's copy has only in-frame clones and leaves some out. The profile covers roughly 220,000 clones, with roughly two fifths appearing a single time and roughly 0.5% taken by the ten largest. The material sequenced was CD4+ T cells sorted from blood, taken at roughly week 30, from a patient treated with tofacitinib. The receptor set was obtained from a human donor with alopecia areata.

This clone showed up just a few times. The rearrangement links TRBV7-9 to TRBJ2-1, with a tentative D call TRBD1 (8 bases). Germline values: CDR1 SEHNR, CDR2 FQNEAQ (reference sequence). This CDR3 comprises 17 residues. Trimming took off 9 bases at V and 0 bases at J, with 21 bases between the two ends. The CDR3 DNA reads as TGTGCCAGTATGGGGGGGACAGGTCATAGCTCCTACAATGAGCAGTTCTTC. Protein product: CASMGGTGHSSYNEQFF.

This clone was picked up a small number of times. This chain links TRBV2 with TRBJ2-1, with a possible D match to TRBD1 (5 bases). Germline V gene data show CDR1 as SNHLY and CDR2 as FYNNEI. The CDR3 extends over 14 amino acids. V was trimmed by 4 bases and J by 2 bases, leaving 9 bases between them. DNA for the CDR3: TGTGCCAGCAGTGGACAGTACACCTACAATGAGCAGTTCTTC. Translated: CASSGQYTYNEQFF. Variable domain in full (rest from reference TRBV2 and TRBJ2-1): EPEVTQTPSHQVTQMGQEVILRCVPISNHLYFYWYRQILGQKVEFLVSFYNNEISEKSEIFDDQFSVERPDGSNFTLKIRSTKLEDSAMYFCASSGQYTYNEQFFGPGTRLTVL.

This sequence joins TRBV9 and TRBJ1-3; 8 positions agree with TRBD1. Germline V lookup: CDR1 SGDLS, CDR2 YYNGEE. CDR3 length: 16 amino acids. V shed 2 bases, J shed 2 bases, and the junction held 6 bases outside the gene matches. The CDR3, as DNA: TGTGCCAGCAGCGTTGGACAGGGCTCGACTGGAAACACCATATATTTT. Translation gives CASSVGQGSTGNTIYF.

This clone was detected ten times or more. The chain carries TRBV7-9 and TRBJ1-2; D perhaps matches TRBD1 (6 bases). This CDR3 is built from 12 residues. Trimming removed 5 bases at V and 4 bases at J, with 8 bases between. Germline V gene sequence: CDR1 SEHNR, CDR2 FQNEAQ (reference sequence). For the CDR3, the DNA is TGTGCCAGCAGCCCGGACAGCTATGGCTACACCTTC. This codes for CASSPDSYGYTF.

This chain joins TRBV7-2 and TRBJ1-1; D is uncertain. CDR1 is SGHTA and CDR2 is FQGNSA in the germline V gene. The CDR3 runs to 15 residues. V lost 1 base to trimming and J lost 0 bases, with 9 bases between them. The CDR3, as DNA: TGTGCCAGCAGCTTAGGCGGACGGTTGAACACTGAAGCTTTCTTT. Encoded protein: CASSLGGRLNTEAFF.

The chain carries TRBV29-1 and TRBJ2-5, with D unclear. V dropped 6 bases and J dropped 5 bases, with 13 bases sitting between them. This CDR3 has 12 residues. Germline V gene lookup returns CDR1 SQVTM and CDR2 ANQGSEA. The CDR3 is CSVQLSSETQYF. The CDR3 DNA is TGCAGCGTCCAACTCTCCTCCGAGACCCAGTACTTC.

The chain links TRBV7-8 to TRBJ2-7; 9 bases are a match to TRBD1. There are 15 residues in the CDR3. Per the germline V gene, CDR1 is SGHVS and CDR2 is FQNEAQ. The junction had 11 bases not matched to a gene; V was cut back by 4 bases and J by 7 bases. The CDR3 is CASSSRQSGTGEQYF. The CDR3 coding sequence is TGTGCCAGCAGCTCGCGCCAATCCGGGACAGGGGAGCAGTACTTC.

V usage is TRBV5-1 and J usage is TRBJ1-1, with 7 bases identical to TRBD1. Germline V gives CDR1 SGHRS, CDR2 YFSETQ. The CDR3 length is 13 residues. V shed 3 bases, J shed 10 bases, and the junction held 9 bases outside the gene matches. The CDR3 is CASSSTDRVGAFF. In DNA, the CDR3 is TGCGCCAGCAGCTCTACCGACAGGGTGGGAGCTTTCTTT.

This clone has just a few counts. The chain carries TRBV2 and TRBJ1-1; D remains ambiguous. Trimming removed 9 bases from V and 0 bases from J, with 11 bases in between. This CDR3 is 13 amino acids long. From germline, CDR1 is SNHLY and CDR2 FYNNEI. The CDR3 region is CASSSGMNTEAFF. CDR3 nucleotides: TGTGCCAGTTCTTCAGGCATGAACACTGAAGCTTTCTTT.

This clone was recorded many times. The chain is built from TRBV7-9 and TRBJ1-4; the D is unclear. The CDR3 runs to 17 residues. V lost 5 bases, J lost 5 bases, and 21 bases lay in between. The germline gives CDR1 SEHNR, CDR2 FQNEAQ (reference sequence). Written as DNA, the CDR3 is TGTGCCAGCAGCCCAGGACGAGCCCAAATAATCAATGAAAAACTGTTTTTT. Translation gives CASSPGRAQIINEKLFF.